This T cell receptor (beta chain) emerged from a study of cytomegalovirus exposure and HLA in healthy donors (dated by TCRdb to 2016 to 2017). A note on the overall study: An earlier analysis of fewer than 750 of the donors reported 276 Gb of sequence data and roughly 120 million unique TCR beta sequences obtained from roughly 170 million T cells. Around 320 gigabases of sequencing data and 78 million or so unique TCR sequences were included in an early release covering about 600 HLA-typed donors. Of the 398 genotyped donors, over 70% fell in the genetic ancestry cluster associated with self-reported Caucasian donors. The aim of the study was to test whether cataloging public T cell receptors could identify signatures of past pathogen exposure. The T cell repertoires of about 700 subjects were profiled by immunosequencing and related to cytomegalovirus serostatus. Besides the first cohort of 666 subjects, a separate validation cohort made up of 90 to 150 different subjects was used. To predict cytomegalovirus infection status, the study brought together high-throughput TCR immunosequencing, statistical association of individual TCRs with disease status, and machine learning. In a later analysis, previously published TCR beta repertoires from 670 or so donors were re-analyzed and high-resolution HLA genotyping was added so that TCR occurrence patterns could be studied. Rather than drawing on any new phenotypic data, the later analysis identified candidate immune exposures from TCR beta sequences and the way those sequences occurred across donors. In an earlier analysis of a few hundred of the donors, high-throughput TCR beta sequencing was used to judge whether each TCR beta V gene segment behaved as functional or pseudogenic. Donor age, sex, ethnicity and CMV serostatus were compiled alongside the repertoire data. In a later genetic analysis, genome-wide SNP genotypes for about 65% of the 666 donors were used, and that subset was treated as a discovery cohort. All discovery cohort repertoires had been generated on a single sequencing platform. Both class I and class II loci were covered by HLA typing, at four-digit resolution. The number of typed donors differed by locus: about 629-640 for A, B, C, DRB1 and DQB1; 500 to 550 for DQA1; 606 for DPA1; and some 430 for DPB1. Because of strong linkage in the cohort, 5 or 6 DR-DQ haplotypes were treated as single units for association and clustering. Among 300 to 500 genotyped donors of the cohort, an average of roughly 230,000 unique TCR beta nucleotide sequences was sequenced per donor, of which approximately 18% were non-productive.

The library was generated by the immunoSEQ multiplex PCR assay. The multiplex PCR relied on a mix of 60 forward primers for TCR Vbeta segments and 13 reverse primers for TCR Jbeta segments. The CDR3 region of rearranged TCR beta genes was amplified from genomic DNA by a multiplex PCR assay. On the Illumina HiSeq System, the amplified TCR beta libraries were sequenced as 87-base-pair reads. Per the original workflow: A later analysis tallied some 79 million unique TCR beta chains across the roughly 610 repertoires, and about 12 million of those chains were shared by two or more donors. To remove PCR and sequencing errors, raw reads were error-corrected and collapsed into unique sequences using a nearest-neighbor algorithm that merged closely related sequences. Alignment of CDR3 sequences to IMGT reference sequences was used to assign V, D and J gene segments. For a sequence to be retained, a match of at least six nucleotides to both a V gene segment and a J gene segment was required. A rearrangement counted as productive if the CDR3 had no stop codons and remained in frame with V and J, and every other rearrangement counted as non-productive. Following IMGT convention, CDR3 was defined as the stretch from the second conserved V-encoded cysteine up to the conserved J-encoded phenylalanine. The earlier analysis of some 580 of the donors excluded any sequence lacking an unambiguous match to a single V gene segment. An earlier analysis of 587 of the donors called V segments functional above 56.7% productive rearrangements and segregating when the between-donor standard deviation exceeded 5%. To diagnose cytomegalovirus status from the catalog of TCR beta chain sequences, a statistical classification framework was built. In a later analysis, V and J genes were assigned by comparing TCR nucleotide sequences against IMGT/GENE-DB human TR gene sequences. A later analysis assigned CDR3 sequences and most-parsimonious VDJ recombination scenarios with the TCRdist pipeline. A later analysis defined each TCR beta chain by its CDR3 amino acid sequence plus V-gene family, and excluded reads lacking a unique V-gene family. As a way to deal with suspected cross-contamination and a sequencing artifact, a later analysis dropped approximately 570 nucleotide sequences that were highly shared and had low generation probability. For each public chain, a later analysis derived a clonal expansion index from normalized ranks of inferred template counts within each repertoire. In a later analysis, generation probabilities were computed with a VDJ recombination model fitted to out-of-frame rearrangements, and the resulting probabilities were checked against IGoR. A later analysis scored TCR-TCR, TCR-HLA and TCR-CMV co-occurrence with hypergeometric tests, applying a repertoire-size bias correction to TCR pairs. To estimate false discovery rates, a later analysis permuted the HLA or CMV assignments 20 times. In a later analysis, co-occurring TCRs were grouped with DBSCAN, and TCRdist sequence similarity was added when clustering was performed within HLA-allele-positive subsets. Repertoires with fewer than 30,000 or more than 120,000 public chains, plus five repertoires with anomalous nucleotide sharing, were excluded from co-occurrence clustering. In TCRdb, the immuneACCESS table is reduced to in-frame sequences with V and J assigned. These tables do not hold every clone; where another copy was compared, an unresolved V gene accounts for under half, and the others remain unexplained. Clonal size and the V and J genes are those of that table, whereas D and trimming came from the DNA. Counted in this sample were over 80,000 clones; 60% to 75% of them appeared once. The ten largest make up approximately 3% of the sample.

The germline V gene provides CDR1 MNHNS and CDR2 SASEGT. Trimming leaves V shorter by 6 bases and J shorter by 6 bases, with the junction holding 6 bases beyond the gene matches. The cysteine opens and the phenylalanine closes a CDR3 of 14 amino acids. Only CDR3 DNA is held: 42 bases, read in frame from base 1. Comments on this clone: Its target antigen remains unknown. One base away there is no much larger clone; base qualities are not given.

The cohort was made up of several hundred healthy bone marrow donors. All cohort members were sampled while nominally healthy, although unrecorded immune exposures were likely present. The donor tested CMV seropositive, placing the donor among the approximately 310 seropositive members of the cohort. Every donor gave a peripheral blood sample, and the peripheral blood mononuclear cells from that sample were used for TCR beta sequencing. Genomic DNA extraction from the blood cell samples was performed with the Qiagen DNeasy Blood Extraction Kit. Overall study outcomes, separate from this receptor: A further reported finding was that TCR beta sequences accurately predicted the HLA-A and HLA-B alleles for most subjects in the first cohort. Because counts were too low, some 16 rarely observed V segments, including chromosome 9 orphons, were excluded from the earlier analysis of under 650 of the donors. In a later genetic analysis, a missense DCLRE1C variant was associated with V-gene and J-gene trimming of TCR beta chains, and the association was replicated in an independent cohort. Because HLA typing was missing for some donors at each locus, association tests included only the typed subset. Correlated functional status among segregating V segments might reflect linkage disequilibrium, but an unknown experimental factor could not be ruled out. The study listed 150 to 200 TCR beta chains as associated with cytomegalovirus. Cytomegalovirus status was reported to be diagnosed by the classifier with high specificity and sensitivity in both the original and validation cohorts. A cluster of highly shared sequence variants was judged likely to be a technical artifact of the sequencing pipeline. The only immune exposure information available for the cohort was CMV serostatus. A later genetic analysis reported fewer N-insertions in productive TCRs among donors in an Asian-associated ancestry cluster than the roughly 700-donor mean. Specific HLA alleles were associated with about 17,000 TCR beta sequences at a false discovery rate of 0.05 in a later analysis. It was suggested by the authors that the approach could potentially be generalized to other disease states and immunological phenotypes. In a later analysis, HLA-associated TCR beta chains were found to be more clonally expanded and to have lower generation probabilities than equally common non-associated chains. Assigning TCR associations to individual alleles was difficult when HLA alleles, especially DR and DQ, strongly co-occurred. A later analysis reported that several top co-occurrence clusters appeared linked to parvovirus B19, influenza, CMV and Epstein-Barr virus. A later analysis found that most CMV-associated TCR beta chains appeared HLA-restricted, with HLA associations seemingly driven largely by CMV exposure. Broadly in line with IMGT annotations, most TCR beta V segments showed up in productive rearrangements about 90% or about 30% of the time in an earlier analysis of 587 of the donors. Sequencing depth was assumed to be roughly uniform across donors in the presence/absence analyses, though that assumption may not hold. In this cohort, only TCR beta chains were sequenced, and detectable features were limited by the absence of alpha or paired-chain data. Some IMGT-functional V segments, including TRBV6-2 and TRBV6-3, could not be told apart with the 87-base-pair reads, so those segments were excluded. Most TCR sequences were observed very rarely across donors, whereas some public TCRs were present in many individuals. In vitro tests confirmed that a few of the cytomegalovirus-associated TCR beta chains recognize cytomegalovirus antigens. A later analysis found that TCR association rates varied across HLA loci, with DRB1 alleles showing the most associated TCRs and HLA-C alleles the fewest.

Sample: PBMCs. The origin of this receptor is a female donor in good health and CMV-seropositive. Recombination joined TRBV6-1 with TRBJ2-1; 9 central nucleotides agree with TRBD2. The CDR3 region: CASRSSGVLNEQFF. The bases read TGTGCCAGCAGGTCTAGCGGGGTCCTCAATGAGCAGTTCTTC.